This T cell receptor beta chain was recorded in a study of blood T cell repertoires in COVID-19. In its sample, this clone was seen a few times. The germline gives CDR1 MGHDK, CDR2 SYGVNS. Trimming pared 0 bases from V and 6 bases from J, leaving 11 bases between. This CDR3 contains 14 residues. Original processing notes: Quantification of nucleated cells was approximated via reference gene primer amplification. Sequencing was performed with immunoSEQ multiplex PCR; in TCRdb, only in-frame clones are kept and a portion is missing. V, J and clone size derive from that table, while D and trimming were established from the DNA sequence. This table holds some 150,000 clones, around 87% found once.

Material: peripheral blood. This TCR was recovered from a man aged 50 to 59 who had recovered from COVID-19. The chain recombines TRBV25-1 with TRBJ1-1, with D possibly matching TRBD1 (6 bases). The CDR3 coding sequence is TGTGCCAGCAGTGAATATACACAGGGAGCTGAAGCTTTCTTT. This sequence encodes CASSEYTQGAEAFF.